Presented here are 28 T cell receptor beta chains from one specimen sequenced in a study of shared clonotypes between healthy human individuals. Assay used: immunoSEQ multiplex PCR; TCRdb lists only in-frame clones, some missing. Here the sample spans about 680,000 clones, more than 70% being singletons. Source material: memory CD4+ T cells sorted from blood. Sample subset: CD45RA-negative fraction. The receptors were sampled from a woman between 25 and 40 years old in good health.

The chain employs TRBV4-1 and TRBJ1-3, with D perhaps matching TRBD1 (5 bases). There are 15 residues in the CDR3. Per germline, CDR1 MGHRA and CDR2 YSYEKL. The V and J ends lost 0 bases and 5 bases respectively, with 11 bases between them. CDR3 protein: CASSQEVGRRNTIYF. In DNA, the CDR3 is TGCGCCAGCAGCCAAGAGGTGGGGCGACGAAACACCATATATTTT.

This chain links TRBV7-8 with TRBJ1-5, with no clear D. V was trimmed by 2 bases and J by 4 bases, leaving 9 bases between them. Germline V CDR1 and CDR2: SGHVS, FQNEAQ. CDR3 length: 14 amino acids. The CDR3 region has the DNA TGTGCCAGCAGCTTAACGGGGTTTAATCAGCCCCAGCATTTT. As protein: CASSLTGFNQPQHF.

On this clone: In the same sample, other DNA sequences code for this CDR3. The chain carries TRBV27 and TRBJ1-5; perhaps TRBD1 as D (6 bases). The CDR3 is 15 residues long. Trimming took 0 bases from V and 4 from J, leaving 10 bases between them. CDR1 is MNHEY and CDR2 is SMNVEV in the germline V gene (reference sequence). The CDR3 loop is CASSLSGQINQPQHF. CDR3 DNA sequence: TGTGCCAGCAGTTTATCGGGACAAATAAATCAGCCCCAGCATTTT.

The chain uses TRBV7-7 and TRBJ2-2; 14 bases fit TRBD2. The CDR3 has 17 residues. The junction had 6 bases not matched to a gene; V was cut back by 5 bases and J by 4 bases. Per the germline V gene, CDR1 is SSHAT and CDR2 is FNYEAQ (reference sequence). In DNA, the CDR3 is TGTGCCAGCAGCGCGTACGGACTAGCGGGAGGCACCGGGGAGCTGTTTTTT. It translates to CASSAYGLAGGTGELFF.

J is TRBJ1-2 and V is TRBV7-9; D is perhaps TRBD1 (6 bases). CDR1 is SEHNR, CDR2 FQNEAQ, per germline (reference sequence). The CDR3 extends over 14 amino acids. V gave up 4 bases and J gave up 7 bases, with 16 bases separating them. CDR3 coding DNA: TGTGCCAGCAGCTCCCAAAACCAGGGGAGTGGCTACACCTTC. Translated: CASSSQNQGSGYTF. Variable domain in full (rest from reference TRBV7-9 and TRBJ1-2): DTGVSQNPRHKITKRGQNVTFRCDPISEHNRLYWYRQTLGQGPEFLTYFQNEAQLEKSRLLSDRFSAERPKGSFSTLEIQRTEQGDSAMYLCASSSQNQGSGYTFGSGTRLTVV.

This chain connects TRBV18 to TRBJ2-1; D not certain. This CDR3 has 15 residues. Germline V gene sequence: CDR1 KGHSH, CDR2 LQKENI. V dropped 3 bases and J dropped 4 bases, with 13 bases sitting between them. CDR3 nucleotide sequence: TGTGCCAGCTCACCTAGTTTAACACAGTACAATGAGCAGTTCTTC. This encodes CASSPSLTQYNEQFF.

The rearrangement links TRBV27 to TRBJ2-7, with TRBD2 identical over 12 bases. The V gene's germline CDR1 is MNHEY and CDR2 SMNVEV (reference sequence). The V segment lost 0 bases and the J segment 3 bases; nucleotides outside the gene matches: 6. This CDR3 has 17 amino acids. The CDR3 sequence is CASSLSLGLAGNYEQYF. CDR3 DNA sequence: TGTGCCAGCAGTTTATCCCTCGGACTAGCGGGGAACTACGAGCAGTACTTC.

This chain joins TRBV7-2 and TRBJ1-1; 10 positions match TRBD1. Trimming took 3 bases from V and 4 from J; bases not matched to a gene: 14. The CDR3 contains 18 residues. Germline CDR1 reads SGHTA; CDR2 reads FQGNSA. CDR3 bases: TGTGCCAGCAGCTTTCCGGACCAGGAGACAGGGGGCCGCACTGAAGCTTTCTTT. As protein: CASSFPDQETGGRTEAFF.

V usage is TRBV30 and J usage is TRBJ1-5, with TRBD1 identical over 9 bases. The CDR3 extends over 15 amino acids. In germline, CDR1 is GTSNPN, CDR2 SVGIG (reference sequence). V trimming: 6 bases; J trimming: 3 bases; junction bases outside the gene matches: 9. CDR3 residues: CACRTGVGDNQPQHF. The CDR3 coding sequence is TGTGCCTGCCGGACAGGGGTGGGGGACAATCAGCCCCAGCATTTT.

V gene TRBV25-1 combines with J gene TRBJ1-2; weak D call: TRBD1 (6 bases). Germline V CDR1 and CDR2: MGHDK, SYGVNS. The CDR3 contains 15 residues. Trimming shortened V by 6 bases and J by 0 bases, and 14 bases separated the two germline ends. CDR3 DNA sequence: TGTGCCAGCAGCCCGACAGGAAAATCTAACTATGGCTACACCTTC. Protein sequence: CASSPTGKSNYGYTF.

Concerning this clone itself: An end of the junction differs from the germline gene, which may be a read error. The rearrangement uses TRBV29-1 and TRBJ2-7; D possibly corresponds to TRBD2 (6 bases). The CDR3 length is 12 residues. Germline values: CDR1 SQVTM, CDR2 ANQGSEA. This CDR3 reads CSVWRDSNEQYF. The CDR3 DNA is TGCAGCGTTTGGCGGGACTCCAACGAGCAGTACTTC.

This clone was found once. V is TRBV9 and J is TRBJ2-5; 12 positions match TRBD2. CDR3 size: 16 residues. Germline V gives CDR1 SGDLS, CDR2 YYNGEE. V lost 4 bases and J lost 2; bases outside the gene matches: 6. Here the CDR3 reads CASSTGLAGDQETQYF. CDR3 bases: TGTGCCAGCAGCACGGGACTAGCGGGCGATCAAGAGACCCAGTACTTC. The full variable domain, rest sourced from reference TRBV9 and TRBJ2-5, is DSGVTQTPKHLITATGQRVTLRCSPRSGDLSVYWYQQSLDQGLQFLIQYYNGEERAKGNILERFSAQQFPDLHSELNLSSLELGDSALYFCASSTGLAGDQETQYFGPGTRLLVL.

The chain couples TRBV6-6 to TRBJ1-5; D might be TRBD1 (6 bases). Trimming pared 4 bases from V and 7 bases from J, leaving 17 bases between. The CDR3 sequence is 15 residues long. CDR1 and CDR2 from the germline V gene are MNHNY and SVGAGI (reference sequence). DNA for the CDR3: TGTGCCAGCAGTTCTCAGGACAGAGAAAGCCAGCCCCAGCATTTT. As protein: CASSSQDRESQPQHF.

The chain combines TRBV7-8 with TRBJ1-5, with 7 nucleotides matching TRBD1. V shed 4 bases and J 6 bases; nucleotides not matched to a gene: 9. In germline, CDR1 is SGHVS, CDR2 FQNEAQ. The length of the CDR3 is 15 residues. The CDR3, as DNA: TGTGCCAGCAGCTCACAGGCAGGGGGACGTCAGCCCCAGCATTTT. It codes for CASSSQAGGRQPQHF.

This clone was detected only a few times. The rearrangement joins TRBV28 to TRBJ2-6; D unresolved. The germline CDR1 and CDR2 sequences are MDHEN and SYDVKM. V lost 5 bases and J 9 bases, leaving 11 bases between the germline ends. The CDR3 extends over 13 amino acids. Here the CDR3 DNA reads TGTGCCAGCAGTGAGAACGATGGCAACGTCCTGACTTTC. Protein product: CASSENDGNVLTF.

The chain links TRBV7-2 to TRBJ1-1, with 11 nucleotides matching TRBD1. The CDR3 runs to 17 residues. Losses at the gene ends were 1 base for V and 0 bases for J; bases not matched to a gene: 4. Germline assignment: CDR1 SGHTA and CDR2 FQGNSA. CDR3 bases: TGTGCCAGCAGCTTAGTGGGGACAGGGGGACTGAACACTGAAGCTTTCTTT. Its translation: CASSLVGTGGLNTEAFF.

The V gene is TRBV2, the J gene TRBJ2-1, with 9 bases aligning to TRBD2. With V trimmed by 3 bases and J by 7 bases, 7 bases remained unmatched. The germline V gene has CDR1 SNHLY and CDR2 FYNNEI. The CDR3 runs 15 residues. The CDR3 loop is CASSDWREGANEQFF. In nucleotides, the CDR3 is TGTGCCAGCAGTGACTGGCGGGAGGGTGCGAATGAGCAGTTCTTC.

V usage is TRBV28 and J usage is TRBJ1-1; D unresolved. Trimming shortened V by 6 bases and J by 10 bases, and 15 bases separated the two germline ends. This CDR3 has 12 residues. Germline CDR1 reads MDHEN; CDR2 reads SYDVKM. Here the CDR3 reads CASSQTPSGAFF. CDR3 bases: TGTGCCAGCAGCCAGACACCATCAGGAGCTTTCTTT. Complete variable domain (other parts from reference TRBV28 and TRBJ1-1): DVKVTQSSRYLVKRTGEKVFLECVQDMDHENMFWYRQDPGLGLRLIYFSYDVKMKEKGDIPEGYSVSREKKERFSLILESASTNQTSMYLCASSQTPSGAFFGQGTRLTVV.

The chain employs TRBV19 and TRBJ1-5; D unresolved. V was cut by 3 bases and J by 2 bases, with 5 bases left in between. Germline V gene data show CDR1 as LNHDA and CDR2 as SQIVND (reference sequence). This CDR3 has 13 amino acids. The CDR3 DNA sequence: TGTGCCAGTAGTATTACGGGCAATCAGCCCCAGCATTTT. Translating gives CASSITGNQPQHF.

J is TRBJ1-1 and V is TRBV2, with D possibly being TRBD1 (5 bases). Germline V gene data show CDR1 as SNHLY and CDR2 as FYNNEI. V shed 5 bases and J shed 4 bases, with 14 bases lying between them. The CDR3 spans 14 residues. The CDR3 region has the DNA TGTGCCAGCAGTCAGGGTGTCGTTACCACTGAAGCTTTCTTT. It codes for CASSQGVVTTEAFF.

With regard to this clone: The same CDR3 arises from other DNA sequences in this sample as well. The gene calls are TRBV2 and TRBJ2-7; 7 bases are shared with TRBD2. Germline CDR1 SNHLY, CDR2 FYNNEI. The length of the CDR3 is 15 residues. V dropped 2 bases and J dropped 6; count of bases not matched to a gene: 10. CDR3 in amino acids: CASSELGGGYGEQYF. For the CDR3, the DNA is TGTGCCAGCAGTGAATTAGGCGGGGGATACGGCGAGCAGTACTTC.

The chain is built from TRBV7-9 and TRBJ1-4; D remains unclear. V shed 5 bases and J shed 0 bases, with 10 bases lying between them. Germline assignment: CDR1 SEHNR and CDR2 FQNEAQ (reference sequence). CDR3 size: 15 residues. The CDR3 is CASSPPIPTNEKLFF. The CDR3 DNA reads as TGTGCCAGCAGCCCCCCGATACCAACTAATGAAAAACTGTTTTTT.

The chain recombines TRBV18 with TRBJ2-7; 10 nucleotides line up with TRBD1. Germline-derived CDR1 and CDR2 are KGHSH and LQKENI. Trimming removed 6 bases from V and 2 bases from J; junction bases left unmatched: 4. The CDR3 length is 14 residues. The CDR3 DNA follows: TGTGCCAGCTCCACCGGGACAGGGGCCTACGAGCAGTACTTC. It encodes CASSTGTGAYEQYF.

This clone was counted between two and nine times. DNA for the CDR3: TGTGCCAGCAGACGGGGGGCAGGGTACAATGAGCAGTTCTTC. Its translation is CASRRGAGYNEQFF. This chain uses TRBV7-6 with TRBJ2-1, with D perhaps TRBD2 (7 bases). The CDR3 is 14 amino acids. Germline assignment: CDR1 SGHVS and CDR2 FNYEAQ. V was trimmed by 6 bases and J by 4 bases, leaving 13 bases between them.

V is TRBV11-3 and J is TRBJ2-6, with a weak D call TRBD2 (5 bases). Trimming removed 5 bases at V and 5 bases at J, with 22 bases between. The germline gives CDR1 SGHNT, CDR2 YENEEA. This CDR3 contains 18 residues. The CDR3 sequence is CASSNRLSRQSRANVLTF. The CDR3 nucleotides are TGTGCCAGCAGCAACCGACTATCTCGACAAAGTCGGGCCAACGTCCTGACTTTC.

The chain links TRBV7-2 to TRBJ2-5; 8 nucleotides agree with TRBD1. J was trimmed by 4 bases and V by 4 bases; bases with no gene match: 2. Germline V gene sequence: CDR1 SGHTA, CDR2 FQGNSA. The CDR3 contains 13 residues. The CDR3 is CASSSDRGETQYF. The DNA of the CDR3 is TGTGCCAGCAGCTCCGACAGGGGAGAGACCCAGTACTTC.

The chain combines TRBV5-1 with TRBJ2-5; D might be TRBD2 (5 bases). V lost 4 bases, J lost 3 bases, and 13 bases lay in between. The germline CDR1 and CDR2 sequences are SGHRS and YFSETQ. There are 14 residues in the CDR3. The CDR3 bases are TGCGCCAGCAGCCCGCAAAACGGGGAAGAGACCCAGTACTTC. It specifies CASSPQNGEETQYF.

The chain links TRBV2 to TRBJ2-2; no firm D call. Germline loops: CDR1 SNHLY, CDR2 FYNNEI. V was trimmed by 6 bases and J by 1 base, leaving 9 bases between them. This CDR3 has 14 residues. The CDR3 region is CASSRERNTGELFF. In DNA, the CDR3 is TGTGCCAGCAGCAGAGAAAGGAACACCGGGGAGCTGTTTTTT.